This T cell receptor beta chain was documented in a study of shared clonotypes between healthy human individuals. Whole-study findings and limits: Lower generation probabilities were found for non-shared clonotypes than for those shared by all four donors.

Clones were read by immunoSEQ multiplex PCR, and TCRdb kept only the in-frame ones, dropping some. The table has approximately 2.1 million clones, roughly 93% seen once. About this clone itself: What it recognizes is unknown.

The study drew its donors from healthy HIV-negative adults without recent acute infections or vaccinations. Germline V gene lookup returns CDR1 SGDLS and CDR2 YYNGEE. Unmatched junction bases numbered 9, after V lost 3 bases and J lost 4 bases. CDR3 size: 15 residues. The sample was naive CD4+ T cells from PBMCs. Subset noted: CD45RA+ positively selected. The sequence was collected from a man between 18 and 29 years old in good health. Some clones in this sample may be carry-over from other donors' samples. The gene calls are TRBV9 and TRBJ2-5; 7 nucleotides line up with TRBD2. CDR3 region: CASSERASGGETQYF. The CDR3 DNA follows: TGTGCCAGCAGCGAGCGGGCCTCGGGGGGAGAGACCCAGTACTTC.